The 27 T cell receptor beta chains presented below share a single source sample, sequenced in a study of neurological immune-mediated disorders. TCRdb itself ran the 5' RACE reads through MiXCR, one entry per CDR3 protein. The sample holds roughly 19,000 distinct CDR3 sequences, approximately 15% seen once. The sample comprised PBMCs. The receptors derive from a female donor with HTLV-1-associated myelopathy (HAM/TSP).

This chain joins TRBV29-1 and TRBJ2-7, with D possibly being TRBD2 (5 bases). Germline V gene sequence: CDR1 SQVTM, CDR2 ANQGSEA. This CDR3 region has 14 residues. The V end lost 3 bases, the J end lost 3 bases, and 15 bases lay between the germline ends. The CDR3 here is CSVEAGIGYYEQYF. For the CDR3, the DNA is TGCAGCGTTGAGGCCGGGATAGGCTACTACGAGCAGTACTTC.

This clonotype was recorded many times. This chain connects TRBV18 to TRBJ1-1; D gene uncertain. Trimming shortened V by 6 bases and J by 2 bases, and 10 bases separated the two germline ends. The CDR3 extends over 13 amino acids. Germline CDR1 reads KGHSH; CDR2 reads LQKENI. The CDR3 loop reads CASSGGPNTEAFF. CDR3 in DNA: TGTGCCAGCTCGGGTGGGCCAAACACTGAAGCTTTCTTT.

Many counts were recorded for this clonotype. The chain joins TRBV5-1 to TRBJ2-1; D might be TRBD1 (5 bases). Trimming left V 0 bases short and J 7 bases short, with 14 bases between. The CDR3 runs 15 residues. CDR1 and CDR2 from the germline V gene are SGHRS and YFSETQ. CDR3 nucleotide sequence: TGCGCCAGCAGCTTGGCCCTCCGAAGGGGTAATGAGCAGTTCTTC. Amino acids: CASSLALRRGNEQFF. The full variable domain, with the rest looked up from reference TRBV5-1 and TRBJ2-1, is KAGVTQTPRYLIKTRGQQVTLSCSPISGHRSVSWYQQTPGQGLQFLFEYFSETQRNKGNFPGRFSGRQFSNSRSEMNVSTLELGDSALYLCASSLALRRGNEQFFGPGTRLTVL.

This clonotype has a count of ten or more. The gene calls are TRBV5-1 and TRBJ1-1; maybe TRBD1 (5 bases). V lost 4 bases, J lost 5 bases, and 15 bases lay in between. From germline, CDR1 is SGHRS and CDR2 YFSETQ. The CDR3 length is 14 residues. CDR3 loop: CASSQGLAGTEAFF. CDR3 DNA sequence: TGCGCCAGCAGCCAGGGACTAGCGGGTACTGAAGCTTTCTTT.

This clonotype is labeled as medium-sized. The chain recombines TRBV29-1 with TRBJ1-1; D is possibly TRBD1 (6 bases). Trimming removed 7 bases from V and 2 bases from J, with 11 bases in between. Germline CDR1 is SQVTM and CDR2 is ANQGSEA. The CDR3 is 12 residues long. The CDR3 sequence is CSGGQGNTEAFF. The DNA for the CDR3 is TGCAGCGGGGGGCAGGGAAACACTGAAGCTTTCTTT.

This clonotype was counted ten times or more. The chain links TRBV4-1 to TRBJ1-1, with unresolved D. This CDR3 contains 13 residues. V shed 3 bases and J shed 6 bases, with 11 bases lying between them. The germline V gene has CDR1 MGHRA and CDR2 YSYEKL. The CDR3 coding sequence is TGCGCCAGCAGCCATCGTCCCGATTCTGAAGCTTTCTTT. Residues: CASSHRPDSEAFF.

This clonotype was counted many times. The chain has TRBV20-1 and TRBJ2-3, with D possibly being TRBD1 or TRBD2 (5 bases each). This CDR3 is built from 16 residues. V lost 4 bases and J lost 2, with 19 bases in between. Germline lookup yields CDR1 DFQATT and CDR2 SNEGSKA (reference sequence). CDR3 nucleotides: TGCAGTGCTATAAAACTCCCACGGGGCGACACAGATACGCAGTATTTT. It yields the protein CSAIKLPRGDTDTQYF.

This clonotype appeared many times. V usage is TRBV4-1 and J usage is TRBJ2-5; the match to TRBD2 covers 7 bases. The length of the CDR3 is 15 residues. CDR1 is MGHRA, CDR2 YSYEKL, per germline. Trimming cost V 5 bases and J 5 bases; bases outside gene matches: 11. CDR3 in DNA: TGCGCCAGCAGCTTCTTAGCGGCAGCGGGGGAGACCCAGTACTTC. This translates into CASSFLAAAGETQYF.

This clonotype was counted at least ten times. This rearrangement joins TRBV20-1 to TRBJ1-4, with a tentative D call TRBD1 (6 bases). CDR1 DFQATT and CDR2 SNEGSKA come from the germline V gene (reference sequence). Between the trimmed V and J ends, which lost 3 bases and 5 bases, there was a span of 16 bases. The CDR3 consists of 15 residues. This CDR3 is CSASGAGRGNEKLFF. CDR3 in DNA: TGCAGTGCTAGCGGTGCGGGGAGGGGGAATGAAAAACTGTTTTTT.

This clonotype came up many times. The chain links TRBV7-9 to TRBJ2-1; 9 nucleotides agree with TRBD1. There are 15 residues in the CDR3. CDR1 SEHNR and CDR2 FQNEAQ come from the germline V gene (reference sequence). V lost 4 bases, J lost 9 bases, and 10 bases stayed unmatched. CDR3 residues: CASSWPGQGHLEQFF. The CDR3 DNA sequence: TGTGCCAGCAGCTGGCCGGGACAGGGACATCTTGAGCAGTTCTTC.

This clonotype was observed many times. The V gene is TRBV20-1, the J gene TRBJ1-4; TRBD1 agrees at 8 bases. The CDR3 totals 14 residues. The V gene's germline CDR1 is DFQATT and CDR2 SNEGSKA (reference sequence). V lost 4 bases, J lost 6 bases, and 7 bases stayed unmatched. The CDR3 loop is CSAMASGGDEKLFF. CDR3 coding DNA: TGCAGTGCTATGGCTTCAGGGGGCGATGAAAAACTGTTTTTT.

By proportion, this clonotype is medium-sized. This chain joins TRBV2 and TRBJ2-5; D is undetermined. Looked up from germline, CDR1 is SNHLY and CDR2 is FYNNEI. V was cut by 8 bases and J by 2 bases, with 9 bases left in between. CDR3 length: 12 amino acids. The DNA for the CDR3 is TGTGCCAGCGGCCACTTACAAGAGACCCAGTACTTC. This sequence encodes CASGHLQETQYF.

This clonotype was detected ten times or more. The chain recombines TRBV6-1 with TRBJ2-4; 8 nucleotides align to TRBD2. The CDR3 consists of 17 residues. Germline CDR1 reads MNHNS; CDR2 reads SASEGT. With 0 bases clipped from V and 6 bases from J, the junction kept 10 bases outside the gene matches. CDR3 protein: CASSEALAAGVRNIQYF. For the CDR3, the DNA is TGTGCCAGCAGTGAAGCGCTCGCAGCGGGAGTGCGAAACATTCAGTACTTC.

This clonotype was picked up many times. The rearrangement uses TRBV20-1 and TRBJ2-7, with D possibly matching TRBD1 (6 bases). V lost 0 bases to trimming and J lost 2 bases, with 8 bases between them. The CDR3 length is 13 residues. Looked up from germline, CDR1 is DFQATT and CDR2 is SNEGSKA (reference sequence). The CDR3 sequence: CSAREDRTYEQYF. Written as DNA, the CDR3 is TGCAGTGCTAGAGAGGACAGAACCTACGAGCAGTACTTC.

By frequency in the sample, this clonotype is medium-sized. This chain joins TRBV6-5 and TRBJ1-2, with D possibly being TRBD1 (6 bases). This CDR3 is 14 amino acids long. Germline V gene lookup returns CDR1 MNHEY and CDR2 SVGAGI. V was trimmed by 6 bases and J by 2 bases, leaving 13 bases between them. DNA for the CDR3: TGTGCCAGCAGCCCCGACAGGAACAACTATGGCTACACCTTC. Its translation: CASSPDRNNYGYTF.

The sample holds many counts of this clonotype. V gene TRBV3-1 combines with J gene TRBJ1-3; D unresolved. Looked up from germline, CDR1 is LGHDT and CDR2 is YNNKEL (reference sequence). CDR3 length: 14 amino acids. With 0 bases removed from V and 0 bases from J, the gap between germline ends came to 3 bases. The CDR3 loop is CASSQDASGNTIYF. Written as DNA, the CDR3 is TGTGCCAGCAGCCAAGACGCCTCTGGAAACACCATATATTTT.

This clonotype was seen at least ten times. The V call is TRBV29-1, the J call TRBJ1-2, with D possibly matching TRBD1 (5 bases). This CDR3 region has 15 residues. The V end was cut by 6 bases, the J end by 5 bases, with 22 bases between. From germline, CDR1 is SQVTM and CDR2 ANQGSEA. As DNA, the CDR3 is TGCAGCGTGAGGGGCCCAGAAGGGAGATCATATGGCTACACCTTC. It translates to CSVRGPEGRSYGYTF.

The V gene is TRBV20-1, the J gene TRBJ2-4; perhaps TRBD1 as D (6 bases). Germline CDR1 reads DFQATT; CDR2 reads SNEGSKA (reference sequence). The CDR3 has 15 amino acids. Trimming removed 1 base from V and 0 bases from J, with 10 bases in between. CDR3 loop: CSARGQALAKNIQYF. The CDR3 nucleotides read TGCAGTGCTAGAGGACAGGCCCTAGCCAAAAACATTCAGTACTTC.

This clonotype was seen at least ten times. V is TRBV12-5 and J is TRBJ1-1, with 9 bases fitting TRBD1. V gave up 0 bases and J gave up 5 bases; unmatched junction bases: 16. This CDR3 is 19 amino acids long. Germline-derived CDR1 and CDR2 are LGHNT and FRNRAP. CDR3 nucleotide sequence: TGTGCTAGTGGTTTGGTAGGCATCGGTTCTTCGACAGGGGGGACTGAAGCTTTCTTT. Encoded protein: CASGLVGIGSSTGGTEAFF.

This clonotype was counted ten times or more. V usage is TRBV11-1 and J usage is TRBJ2-3; D may match TRBD1 or TRBD2 (5 bases each). This CDR3 has 16 amino acids. Trimming shortened V by 4 bases and J by 0 bases, and 14 bases separated the two germline ends. Germline CDR1 reads SGHAT; CDR2 reads FQDESV (reference sequence). DNA of the CDR3: TGTGCCAGCAGCTCCGTGGGACGGATTAGCACAGATACGCAGTATTTT. Its protein product is CASSSVGRISTDTQYF.

This clonotype was recorded at least ten times. The CDR3 here is CSASRDGYGKLFF. In DNA, the CDR3 is TGCAGTGCTAGCCGGGACGGTTATGGAAAACTGTTTTTT. The chain uses TRBV20-1 and TRBJ1-4, with D perhaps matching TRBD1 (5 bases). The V end was cut by 3 bases, the J end by 10 bases, with 15 bases between. Looked up from germline, CDR1 is DFQATT and CDR2 is SNEGSKA (reference sequence). This CDR3 is 13 amino acids long.

This clonotype was recorded many times. The chain recombines TRBV5-5 with TRBJ2-3; weak D call: TRBD2 (5 bases). V lost 7 bases and J lost 7, with 16 bases in between. There are 13 residues in the CDR3. The germline gives CDR1 SGHKS, CDR2 YYEKEE (reference sequence). The CDR3 here is CASFPERANTQYF. CDR3 coding DNA: TGTGCCAGCTTCCCGGAGAGGGCGAATACGCAGTATTTT.

Ten or more counts support this clonotype. The V and J genes are TRBV14 and TRBJ2-2; TRBD2 matches 7 bases. V shed 4 bases and J 5 bases; nucleotides not matched to a gene: 7. The germline gives CDR1 SGHDN, CDR2 FVKESK. The CDR3 has 15 amino acids. CDR3 coding DNA: TGTGCCAGCAGCCTGCTGGCGGGAGCTACCGGGGAGCTGTTTTTT. This codes for CASSLLAGATGELFF.

About this clonotype itself: One junction end does not reproduce the germline sequence, and a read error may be involved. The rearrangement uses TRBV10-3 and TRBJ1-1; 9 bases match TRBD1. Germline lookup yields CDR1 ENHRY and CDR2 SYGVKD. The CDR3 totals 15 residues. The CDR3: CSISVSDRGNPEAFF. The CDR3 DNA reads as TGTTCCATCAGTGTGTCCGACAGGGGGAACCCTGAAGCTTTCTTT.

Ten or more counts support this clonotype. This chain uses TRBV11-3 with TRBJ2-3; D may be TRBD2 (6 bases). Trimming left V 0 bases short and J 5 bases short, with 9 bases between. The CDR3 has 14 residues. Germline CDR1 SGHNT, CDR2 YENEEA. The CDR3 sequence: CASSLDSGGDTQYF. The CDR3 DNA reads TGTGCCAGCAGCTTAGATTCCGGGGGAGATACGCAGTATTTT.

In this sample, this clonotype turned up many times. The chain combines TRBV7-3 with TRBJ2-6; TRBD1 is a possible D gene (5 bases). Trimming stripped 2 bases from V and 4 bases from J, with 9 bases between. CDR1 and CDR2 (germline): SGHTA, FQGTGA. The CDR3 covers 15 residues. The CDR3, as DNA: TGTGCCAGCAGCTTACAGGGCATCGGGGCCAACGTCCTGACTTTC. Translation: CASSLQGIGANVLTF.

The chain recombines TRBV24-1 with TRBJ1-2; D gene unclear. Looked up from germline, CDR1 is KGHDR and CDR2 is SFDVKD. CDR3 size: 15 residues. Trimming stripped 2 bases from V and 4 bases from J, with 13 bases between. CDR3 coding DNA: TGTGCCACCAGTGATTCTGGTCGACAAACCTATGGCTACACCTTC. Translated, it gives CATSDSGRQTYGYTF.